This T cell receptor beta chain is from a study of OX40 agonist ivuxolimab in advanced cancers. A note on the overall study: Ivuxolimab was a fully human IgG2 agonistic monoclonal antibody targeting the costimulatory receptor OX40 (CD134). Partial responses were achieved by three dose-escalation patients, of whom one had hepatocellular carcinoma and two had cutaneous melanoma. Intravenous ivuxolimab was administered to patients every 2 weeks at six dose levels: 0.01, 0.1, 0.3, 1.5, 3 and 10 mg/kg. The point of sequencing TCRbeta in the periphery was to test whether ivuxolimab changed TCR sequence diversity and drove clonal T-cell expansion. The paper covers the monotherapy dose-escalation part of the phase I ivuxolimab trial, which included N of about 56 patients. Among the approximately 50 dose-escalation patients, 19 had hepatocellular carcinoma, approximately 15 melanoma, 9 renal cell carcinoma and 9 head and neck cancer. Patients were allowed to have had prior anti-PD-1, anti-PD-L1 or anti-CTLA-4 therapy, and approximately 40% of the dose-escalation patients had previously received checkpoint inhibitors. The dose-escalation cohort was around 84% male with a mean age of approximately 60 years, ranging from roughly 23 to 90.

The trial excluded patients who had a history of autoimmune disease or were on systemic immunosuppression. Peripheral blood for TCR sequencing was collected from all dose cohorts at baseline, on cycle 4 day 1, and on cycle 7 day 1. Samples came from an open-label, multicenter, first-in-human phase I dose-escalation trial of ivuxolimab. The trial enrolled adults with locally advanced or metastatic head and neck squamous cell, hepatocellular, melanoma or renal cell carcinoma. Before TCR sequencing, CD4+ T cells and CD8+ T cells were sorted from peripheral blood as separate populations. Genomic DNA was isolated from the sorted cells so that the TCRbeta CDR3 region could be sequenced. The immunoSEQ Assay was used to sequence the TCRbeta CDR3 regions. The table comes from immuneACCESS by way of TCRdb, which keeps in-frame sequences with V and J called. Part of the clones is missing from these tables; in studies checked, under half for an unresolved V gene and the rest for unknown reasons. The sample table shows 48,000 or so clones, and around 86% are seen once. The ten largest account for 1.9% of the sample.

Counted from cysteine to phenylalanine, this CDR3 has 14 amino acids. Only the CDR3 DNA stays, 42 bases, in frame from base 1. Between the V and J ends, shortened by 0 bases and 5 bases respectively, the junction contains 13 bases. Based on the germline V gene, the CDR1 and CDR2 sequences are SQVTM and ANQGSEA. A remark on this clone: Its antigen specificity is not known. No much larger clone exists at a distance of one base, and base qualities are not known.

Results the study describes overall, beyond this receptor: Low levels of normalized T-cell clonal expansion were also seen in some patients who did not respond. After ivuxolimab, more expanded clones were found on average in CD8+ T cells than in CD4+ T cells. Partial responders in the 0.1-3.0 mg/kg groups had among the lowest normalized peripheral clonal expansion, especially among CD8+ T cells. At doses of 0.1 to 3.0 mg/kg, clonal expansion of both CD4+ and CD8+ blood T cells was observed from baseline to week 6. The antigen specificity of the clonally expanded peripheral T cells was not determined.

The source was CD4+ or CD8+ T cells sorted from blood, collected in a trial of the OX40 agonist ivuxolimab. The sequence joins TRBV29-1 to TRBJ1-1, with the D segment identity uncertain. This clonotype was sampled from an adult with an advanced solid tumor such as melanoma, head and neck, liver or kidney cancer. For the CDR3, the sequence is CSVEERVWGTEAFF. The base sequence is TGCAGCGTTGAAGAACGGGTCTGGGGAACTGAAGCTTTCTTT.